One and the same sample provided the 9 T cell receptor beta chains below, sequenced in a study of CD8 T cells in ankylosing spondylitis (dated by TCRdb to about 2017). Libraries were built with 5' RACE. This sample was sequenced with an Illumina HiSeq 2500. In TCRdb, the public reads were trimmed at Q25 with fastp and aligned with MiXCR, with productive beta chains retained. Rows are unified per CDR3 protein, each entry keeping the most common DNA and genes. Present in this sample are 250,000 to 350,000 distinct CDR3 sequences, approximately 20% of which were seen just once. The top ten constitute about 8% of the sample. The sequenced material came from blood, either unsorted or a sorted T cell fraction (not recorded which). These receptors all come from a male donor with ankylosing spondylitis or in good health (not recorded which).

The chain couples TRBV7-9 to TRBJ1-1, with D possibly TRBD1 on 5 matching bases. Trimming removed 1 base from V and 2 bases from J, with 8 bases in between. Germline-derived CDR1 and CDR2 are SEHNR and FQNEAQ (reference sequence). This CDR3 spans 14 amino acids. CDR3 coding DNA: TGTGCCAGCAGCTTAGTACAGGTTAACACTGAAGCTTTCTTT. Its translation: CASSLVQVNTEAFF.

V and J are TRBV3-1 and TRBJ1-6; 9 bases are a match to TRBD1. The V and J ends lost 7 bases and 7 bases, in that order; junction bases with no gene match: 2. Germline assignment: CDR1 LGHDT and CDR2 YNNKEL (reference sequence). This CDR3 has 13 amino acids. Here the CDR3 DNA reads TGTGCCAGCACTGACAGGGGGAATTCACCCCTCCACTTT. Amino acid sequence: CASTDRGNSPLHF.

This clonotype was counted only a few times. This chain links TRBV7-9 with TRBJ2-5, with 10 bases matching TRBD2. With V trimmed by 3 bases and J by 5 bases, 9 bases remained unmatched. The germline CDR1 and CDR2 sequences are SEHNR and FQNEAQ (reference sequence). This CDR3 has 16 residues. CDR3 DNA sequence: TGTGCCAGCAGCTTCCGGACTAGCGGCGTCAGGGAGACCCAGTACTTC. It encodes CASSFRTSGVRETQYF.

The rearrangement joins TRBV29-1 to TRBJ2-2; possible D gene TRBD1, 5 bases. V gave up 5 bases and J gave up 0 bases, with 13 bases separating them. Germline lookup yields CDR1 SQVTM and CDR2 ANQGSEA. CDR3 size: 15 residues. In DNA form, the CDR3 reads TGCAGCGTTTTTATGGGGCTAGCGAACACCGGGGAGCTGTTTTTT. Its translation: CSVFMGLANTGELFF.

This clonotype was recorded at least ten times. The rearrangement joins TRBV10-3 to TRBJ1-1; D unclear. The germline V and J ends were trimmed by 4 bases and 0 bases, with 6 bases remaining between them. Germline CDR1 reads ENHRY; CDR2 reads SYGVKD. CDR3 length: 13 residues. The CDR3 region is CAISGLLNTEAFF. Written as DNA, the CDR3 is TGTGCCATCAGTGGACTCTTGAACACTGAAGCTTTCTTT.

The sample holds a few counts of this clonotype. CDR3 region: CASSLQGAIGNTIYF. The CDR3 DNA reads TGTGCCAGCAGTTTACAGGGGGCTATCGGAAACACCATATATTTT. The rearrangement joins TRBV12-3 or TRBV12-4 to TRBJ1-3; 8 nucleotides agree with TRBD1. V was pared by 2 bases and J by 4 bases, with 4 bases of the junction left unmatched. The CDR3 extends over 15 amino acids.

CDR3 nucleotides: TGTGCCAGCAGTCCTTGGGGAGAAACAAACACCGGGGAGCTGTTTTTT. Residues: CASSPWGETNTGELFF. The chain carries TRBV12-3 or TRBV12-4 and TRBJ2-2; D possibly corresponds to TRBD2 (5 bases). The CDR3 has 16 residues. The ends were cut back, 5 bases at V and 2 bases at J, with 15 bases in the middle.

Ten or more counts support this clonotype. J is TRBJ2-2 and V is TRBV5-1; 7 positions match TRBD2. The CDR3 runs 15 residues. After removal of 4 bases from V and 1 base from J, the junction contained 4 bases not matched to a gene. Germline CDR1 is SGHRS and CDR2 is YFSETQ. As DNA, the CDR3 is TGCGCCAGCAGCGGTGGACTAGGGAACACCGGGGAGCTGTTTTTT. This translates into CASSGGLGNTGELFF.

Ten or more counts support this clonotype. The chain joins TRBV7-9 to TRBJ2-1, with 8 nucleotides matching TRBD1. The CDR3 runs 14 residues. V shed 5 bases and J 7 bases; nucleotides not matched to a gene: 7. Germline V gene sequence: CDR1 SEHNR, CDR2 FQNEAQ (reference sequence). The CDR3, as DNA: TGTGCCAGCAGCCCCAGGACAGGGCAGAATGAGCAGTTCTTC. Its translation: CASSPRTGQNEQFF.